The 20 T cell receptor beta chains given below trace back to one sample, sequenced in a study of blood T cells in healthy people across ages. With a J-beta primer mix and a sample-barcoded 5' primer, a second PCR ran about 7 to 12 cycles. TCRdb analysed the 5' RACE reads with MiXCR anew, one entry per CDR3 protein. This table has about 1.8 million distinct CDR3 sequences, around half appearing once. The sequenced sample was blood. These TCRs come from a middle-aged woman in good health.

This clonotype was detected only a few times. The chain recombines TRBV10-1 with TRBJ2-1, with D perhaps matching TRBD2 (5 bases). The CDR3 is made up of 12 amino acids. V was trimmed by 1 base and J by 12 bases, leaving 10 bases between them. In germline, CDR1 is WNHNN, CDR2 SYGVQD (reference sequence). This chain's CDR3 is CASSELRERQFF. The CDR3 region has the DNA TGCGCCAGCAGTGAGTTGAGGGAGAGGCAGTTCTTC.

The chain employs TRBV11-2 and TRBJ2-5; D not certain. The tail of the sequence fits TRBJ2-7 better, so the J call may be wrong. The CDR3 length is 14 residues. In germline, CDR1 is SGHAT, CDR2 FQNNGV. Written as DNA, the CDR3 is TGTGCCAGCAGCTTAGATTTCAAGCGTTACGAGCAGTACTTC. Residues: CASSLDFKRYEQYF.

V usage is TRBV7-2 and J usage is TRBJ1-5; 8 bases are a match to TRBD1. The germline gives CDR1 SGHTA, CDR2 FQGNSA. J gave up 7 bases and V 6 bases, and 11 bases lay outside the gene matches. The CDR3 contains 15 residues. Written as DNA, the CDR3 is TGTGCCAGCAGGATGACAGGGGCGCCGGGCCAGCCCCAGCATTTT. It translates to CASRMTGAPGQPQHF.

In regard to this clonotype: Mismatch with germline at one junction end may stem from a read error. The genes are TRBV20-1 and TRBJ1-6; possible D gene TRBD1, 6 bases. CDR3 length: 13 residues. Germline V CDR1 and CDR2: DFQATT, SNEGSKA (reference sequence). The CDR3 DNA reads TGCAGTGCTGGTTCCAGGGGTAATCCACCCCTCCACTTT. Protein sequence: CSAGSRGNPPLHF.

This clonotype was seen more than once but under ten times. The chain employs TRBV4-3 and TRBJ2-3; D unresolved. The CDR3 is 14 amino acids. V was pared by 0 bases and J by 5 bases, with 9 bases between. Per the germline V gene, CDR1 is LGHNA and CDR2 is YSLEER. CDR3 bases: TGCGCCAGCAGCCAAGATCGGGTCGGAGATACGCAGTATTTT. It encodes CASSQDRVGDTQYF.

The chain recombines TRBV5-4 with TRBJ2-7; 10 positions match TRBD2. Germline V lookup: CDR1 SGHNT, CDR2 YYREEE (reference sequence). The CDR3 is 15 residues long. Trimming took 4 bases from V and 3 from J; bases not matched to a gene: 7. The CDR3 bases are TGTGCCAGCAGCCCGGGACTAGCGAACGGCTACGAGCAGTACTTC. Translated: CASSPGLANGYEQYF.

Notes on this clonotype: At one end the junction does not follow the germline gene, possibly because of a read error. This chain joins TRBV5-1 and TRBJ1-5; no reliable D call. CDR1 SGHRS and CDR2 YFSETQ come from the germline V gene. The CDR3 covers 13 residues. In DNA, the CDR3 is TGCGCCAGCAGCTGGGGTAGCAATCGGCCCCAGCATTTT. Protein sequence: CASSWGSNRPQHF.

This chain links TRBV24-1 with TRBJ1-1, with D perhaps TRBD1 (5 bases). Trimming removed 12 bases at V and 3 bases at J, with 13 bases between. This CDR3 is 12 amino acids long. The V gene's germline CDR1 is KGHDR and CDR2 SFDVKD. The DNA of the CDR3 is TGTGCCGTACAGGATCGGGACACTGAAGCTTTCTTT. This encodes CAVQDRDTEAFF.

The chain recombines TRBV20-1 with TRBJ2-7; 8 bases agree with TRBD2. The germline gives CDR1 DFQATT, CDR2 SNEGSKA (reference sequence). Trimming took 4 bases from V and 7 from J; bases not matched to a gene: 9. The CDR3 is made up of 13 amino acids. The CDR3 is CSAKGTSGTEQYF. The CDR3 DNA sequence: TGCAGTGCTAAAGGTACTAGCGGAACTGAGCAGTACTTC.

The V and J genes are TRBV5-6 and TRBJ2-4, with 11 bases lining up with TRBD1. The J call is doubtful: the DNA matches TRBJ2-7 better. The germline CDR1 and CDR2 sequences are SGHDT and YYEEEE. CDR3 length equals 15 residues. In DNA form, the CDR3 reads TGTGCCAGCAGCTCCGGGACAGGGGGTCTTTACGAGCAGTACTTC. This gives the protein CASSSGTGGLYEQYF.

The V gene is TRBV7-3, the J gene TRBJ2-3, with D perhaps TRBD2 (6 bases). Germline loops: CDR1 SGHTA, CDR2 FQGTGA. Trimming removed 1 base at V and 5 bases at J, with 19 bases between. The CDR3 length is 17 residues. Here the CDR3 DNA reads TGTGCCAGCAGCTTAAACCTGGCGGGGTCGGTGGGAGATACGCAGTATTTT. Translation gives CASSLNLAGSVGDTQYF.

The CDR3 DNA reads as TGCGCCAGCAGCCCGCTAGCTAGCGGGGATGTAAATGAGCAGTTCTTC. It codes for CASSPLASGDVNEQFF. The gene calls are TRBV5-1 and TRBJ2-1; 9 bases align to TRBD2. V lost 4 bases to trimming and J lost 7 bases; unmatched junction nucleotides: 12. This CDR3 has 16 amino acids. Germline CDR1 and CDR2: SGHRS and YFSETQ.

As DNA, the CDR3 is TGTGCCAGCAGTCCACGGACAGATTTCACAGATACGCAGTATTTT. Protein: CASSPRTDFTDTQYF. The chain employs TRBV12-3 or TRBV12-4 and TRBJ2-3, with a possible D match to TRBD1 (6 bases). V lost 5 bases, J lost 2 bases, and 14 bases lay in between. The CDR3 totals 15 residues.

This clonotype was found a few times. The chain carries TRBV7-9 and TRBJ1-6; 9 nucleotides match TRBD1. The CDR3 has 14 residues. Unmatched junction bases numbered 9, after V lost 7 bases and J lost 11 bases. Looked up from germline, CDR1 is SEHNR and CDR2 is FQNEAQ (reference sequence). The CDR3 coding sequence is TGTGCCAGCACCCTTACAGGGGGCGATCCACCCCTCCACTTT. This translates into CASTLTGGDPPLHF.

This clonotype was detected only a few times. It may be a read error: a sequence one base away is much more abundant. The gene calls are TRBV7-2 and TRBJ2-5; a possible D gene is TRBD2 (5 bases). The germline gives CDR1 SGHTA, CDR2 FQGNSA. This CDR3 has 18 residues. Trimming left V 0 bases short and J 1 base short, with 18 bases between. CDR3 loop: CASSLASVDGSGQETQYF. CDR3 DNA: TGTGCCAGCAGCTTAGCTTCTGTGGATGGGAGCGGCCAAGAGACCCAGTACTTC.

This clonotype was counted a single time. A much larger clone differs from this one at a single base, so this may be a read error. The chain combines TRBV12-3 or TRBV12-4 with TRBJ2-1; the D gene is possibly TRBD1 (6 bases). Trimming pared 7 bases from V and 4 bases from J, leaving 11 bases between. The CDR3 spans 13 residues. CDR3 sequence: CASISQGYNEQFF. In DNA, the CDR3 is TGTGCCAGCATCTCACAGGGATACAATGAGCAGTTCTTC.

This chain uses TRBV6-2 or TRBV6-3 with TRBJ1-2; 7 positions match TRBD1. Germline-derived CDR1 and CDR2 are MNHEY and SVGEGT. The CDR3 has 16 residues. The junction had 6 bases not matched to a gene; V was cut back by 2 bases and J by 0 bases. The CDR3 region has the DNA TGTGCCAGCAGTTACGGGGGGACAGAAGCTAACTATGGCTACACCTTC. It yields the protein CASSYGGTEANYGYTF.

The CDR3 here is CASSTSRLAERFNEQFF. The CDR3 DNA is TGTGCCAGCAGTACCTCTCGACTAGCGGAAAGATTCAATGAGCAGTTCTTC. The chain couples TRBV6-1 to TRBJ2-1; the match to TRBD2 covers 9 bases. There are 17 residues in the CDR3. Germline V gene lookup returns CDR1 MNHNS and CDR2 SASEGT. Germline trimming cut 5 bases from V and 6 bases from J; bases unmatched to any gene: 14.

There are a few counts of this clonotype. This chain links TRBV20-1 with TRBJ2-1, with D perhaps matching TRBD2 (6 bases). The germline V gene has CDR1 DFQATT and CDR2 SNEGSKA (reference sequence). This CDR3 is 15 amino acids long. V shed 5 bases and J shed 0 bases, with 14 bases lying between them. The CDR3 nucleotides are TGCAGTGCTCTGGTTCGGGGGTTCTCCTACAATGAGCAGTTCTTC. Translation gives CSALVRGFSYNEQFF.

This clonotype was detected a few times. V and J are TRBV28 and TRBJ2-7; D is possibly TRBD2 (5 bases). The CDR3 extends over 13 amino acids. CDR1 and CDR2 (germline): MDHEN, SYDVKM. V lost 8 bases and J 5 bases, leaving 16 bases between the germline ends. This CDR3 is CASGSNKYDEQYF. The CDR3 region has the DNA TGTGCCAGCGGGAGCAACAAATACGACGAGCAGTACTTC.